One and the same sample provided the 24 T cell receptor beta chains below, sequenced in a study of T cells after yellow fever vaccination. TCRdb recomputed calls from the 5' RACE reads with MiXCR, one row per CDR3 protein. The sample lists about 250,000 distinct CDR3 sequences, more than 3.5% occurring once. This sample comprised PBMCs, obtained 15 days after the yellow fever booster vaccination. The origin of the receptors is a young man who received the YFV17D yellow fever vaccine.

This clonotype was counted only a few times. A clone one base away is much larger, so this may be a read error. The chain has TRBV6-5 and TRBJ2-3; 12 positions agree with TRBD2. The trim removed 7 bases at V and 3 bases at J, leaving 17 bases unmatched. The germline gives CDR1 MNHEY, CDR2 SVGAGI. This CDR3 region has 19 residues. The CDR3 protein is CASKRSRLAGARLTDTQYF. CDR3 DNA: TGTGCCAGCAAACGAAGTCGACTAGCGGGGGCGAGGCTTACAGATACGCAGTATTTT.

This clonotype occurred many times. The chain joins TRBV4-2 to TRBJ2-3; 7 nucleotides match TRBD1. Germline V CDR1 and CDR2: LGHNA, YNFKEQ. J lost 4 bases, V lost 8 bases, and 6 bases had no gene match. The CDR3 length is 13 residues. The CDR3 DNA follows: TGTGCCAGCGGGACAGACTCGGCAGATACGCAGTATTTT. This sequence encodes CASGTDSADTQYF.

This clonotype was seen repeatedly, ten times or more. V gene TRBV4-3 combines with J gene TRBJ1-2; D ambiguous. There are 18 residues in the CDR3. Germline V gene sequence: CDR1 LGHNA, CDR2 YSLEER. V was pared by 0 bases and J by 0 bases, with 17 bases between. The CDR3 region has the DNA TGCGCCAGCAGCCAAGAGGCCGGCTTTGGGTTTACTAACTATGGCTACACCTTC. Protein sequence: CASSQEAGFGFTNYGYTF.

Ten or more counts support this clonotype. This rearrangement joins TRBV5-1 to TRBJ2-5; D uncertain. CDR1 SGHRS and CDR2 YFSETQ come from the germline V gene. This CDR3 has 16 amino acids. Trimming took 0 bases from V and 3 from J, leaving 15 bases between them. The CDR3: CASSLGLLVLKETQYF. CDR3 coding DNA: TGCGCCAGCAGCTTGGGACTCCTAGTCCTCAAAGAGACCCAGTACTTC.

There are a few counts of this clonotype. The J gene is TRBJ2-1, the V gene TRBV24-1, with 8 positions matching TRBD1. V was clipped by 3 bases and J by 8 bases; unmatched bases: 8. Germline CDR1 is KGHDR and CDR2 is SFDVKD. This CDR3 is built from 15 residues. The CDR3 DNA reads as TGTGCCACCAGTGATCCTCGACAGGGGTCAGATGAGCAGTTCTTC. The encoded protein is CATSDPRQGSDEQFF.

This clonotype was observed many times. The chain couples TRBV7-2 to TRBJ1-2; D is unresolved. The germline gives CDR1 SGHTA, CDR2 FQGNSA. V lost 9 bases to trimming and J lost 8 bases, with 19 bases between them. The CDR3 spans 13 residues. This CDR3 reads CASAPGPRTGYTF. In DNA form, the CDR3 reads TGTGCCAGTGCCCCGGGCCCCAGAACGGGCTACACCTTC.

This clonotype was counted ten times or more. The CDR3 reads CASSLLARRDSGNTIYF. DNA for the CDR3: TGTGCCAGCAGTTTATTAGCCCGACGGGACTCTGGAAACACCATATATTTT. V gene TRBV12-3 or TRBV12-4 combines with J gene TRBJ1-3; no definite D call. Trimming removed 2 bases at V and 0 bases at J, with 14 bases between. This CDR3 spans 17 amino acids.

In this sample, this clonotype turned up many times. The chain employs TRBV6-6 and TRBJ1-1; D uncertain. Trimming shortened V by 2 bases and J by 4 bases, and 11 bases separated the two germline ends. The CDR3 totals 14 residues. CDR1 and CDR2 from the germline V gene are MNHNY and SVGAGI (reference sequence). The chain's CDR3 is CASSYAVAGTEAFF. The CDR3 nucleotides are TGTGCCAGCAGTTACGCGGTAGCGGGCACTGAAGCTTTCTTT.

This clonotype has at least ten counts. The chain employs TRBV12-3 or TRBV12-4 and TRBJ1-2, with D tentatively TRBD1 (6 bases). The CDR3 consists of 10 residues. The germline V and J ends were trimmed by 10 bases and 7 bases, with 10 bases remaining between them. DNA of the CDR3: TGTGCCACATGGGACATTGGCTACACCTTC. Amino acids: CATWDIGYTF.

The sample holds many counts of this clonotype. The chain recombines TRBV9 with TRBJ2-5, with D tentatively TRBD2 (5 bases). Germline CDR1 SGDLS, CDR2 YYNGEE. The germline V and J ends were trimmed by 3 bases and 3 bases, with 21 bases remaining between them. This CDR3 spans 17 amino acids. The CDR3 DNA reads TGTGCCAGCAGCGCCCGGGGAGCGACCACCCGAAAAGAGACCCAGTACTTC. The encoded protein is CASSARGATTRKETQYF. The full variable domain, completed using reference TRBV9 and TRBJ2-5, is DSGVTQTPKHLITATGQRVTLRCSPRSGDLSVYWYQQSLDQGLQFLIQYYNGEERAKGNILERFSAQQFPDLHSELNLSSLELGDSALYFCASSARGATTRKETQYFGPGTRLLVL.

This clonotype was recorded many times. Here the CDR3 reads CASTSRGSGPDTQYF. CDR3 nucleotides: TGTGCCAGTACCTCCAGGGGTTCGGGGCCAGATACGCAGTATTTT. The chain combines TRBV19 with TRBJ2-3, with D perhaps matching TRBD1 (6 bases). The germline V and J ends were trimmed by 7 bases and 4 bases, with 18 bases remaining between them. This CDR3 spans 15 amino acids. Germline V gene sequence: CDR1 LNHDA, CDR2 SQIVND (reference sequence).

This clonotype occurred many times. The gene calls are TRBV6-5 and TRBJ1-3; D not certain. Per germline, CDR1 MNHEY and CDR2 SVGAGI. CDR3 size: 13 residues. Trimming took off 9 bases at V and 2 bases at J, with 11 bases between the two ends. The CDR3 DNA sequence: TGTGCCAGTCATTGGGCAGCTGGAAACACCATATATTTT. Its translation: CASHWAAGNTIYF.

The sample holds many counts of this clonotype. The CDR3 is CASSLWYTGTNYNEQFF. DNA of the CDR3: TGCGCCAGCAGCTTGTGGTATACAGGGACTAACTACAATGAGCAGTTCTTC. This chain joins TRBV5-1 and TRBJ2-1; perhaps TRBD2 as D (7 bases). V lost 1 base and J lost 3, with 17 bases in between. CDR3 size: 17 residues. Germline V gives CDR1 SGHRS, CDR2 YFSETQ.

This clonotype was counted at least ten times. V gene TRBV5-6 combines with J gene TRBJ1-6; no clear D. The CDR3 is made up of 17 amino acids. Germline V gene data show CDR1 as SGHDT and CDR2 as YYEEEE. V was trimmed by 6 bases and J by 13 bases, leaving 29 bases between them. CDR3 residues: CASTGMVGPGIVFPLHF. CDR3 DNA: TGTGCCAGCACCGGGATGGTCGGACCGGGGATAGTGTTTCCCCTCCACTTT. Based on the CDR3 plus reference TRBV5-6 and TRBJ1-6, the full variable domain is DAGVTQSPTHLIKTRGQQVTLRCSPKSGHDTVSWYQQALGQGPQFIFQYYEEEERQRGNFPDRFSGHQFPNYSSELNVNALLLGDSALYLCASTGMVGPGIVFPLHFGNGTRLTVT.

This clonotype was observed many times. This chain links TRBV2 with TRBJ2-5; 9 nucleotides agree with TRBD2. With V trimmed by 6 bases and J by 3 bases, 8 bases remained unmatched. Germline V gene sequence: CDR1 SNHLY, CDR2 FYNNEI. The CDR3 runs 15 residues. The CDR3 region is CASSPWSSGEETQYF. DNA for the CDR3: TGTGCCAGCAGCCCCTGGTCTAGCGGGGAAGAGACCCAGTACTTC. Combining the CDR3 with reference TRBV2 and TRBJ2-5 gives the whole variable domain EPEVTQTPSHQVTQMGQEVILRCVPISNHLYFYWYRQILGQKVEFLVSFYNNEISEKSEIFDDQFSVERPDGSNFTLKIRSTKLEDSAMYFCASSPWSSGEETQYFGPGTRLLVL.

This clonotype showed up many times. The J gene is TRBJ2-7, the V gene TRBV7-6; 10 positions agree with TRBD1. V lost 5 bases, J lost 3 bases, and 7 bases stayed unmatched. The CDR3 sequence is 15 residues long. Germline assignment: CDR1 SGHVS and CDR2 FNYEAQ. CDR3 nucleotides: TGTGCCAGCAGCCTGAGACAGGGGGCCGTCTACGAGCAGTACTTC. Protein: CASSLRQGAVYEQYF.

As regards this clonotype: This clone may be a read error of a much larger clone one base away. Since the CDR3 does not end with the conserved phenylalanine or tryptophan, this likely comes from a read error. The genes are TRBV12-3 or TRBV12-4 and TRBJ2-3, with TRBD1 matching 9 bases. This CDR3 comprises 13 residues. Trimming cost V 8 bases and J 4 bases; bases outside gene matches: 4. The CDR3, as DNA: TGTGCCAGCCGGGGACAGGGATCAGATACGCAGTATCTT. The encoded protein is CASRGQGSDTQYL.

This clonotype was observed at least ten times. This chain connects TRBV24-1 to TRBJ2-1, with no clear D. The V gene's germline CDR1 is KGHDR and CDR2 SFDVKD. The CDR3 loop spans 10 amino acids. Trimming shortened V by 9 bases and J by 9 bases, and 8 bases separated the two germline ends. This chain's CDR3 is CATGDGEQFF. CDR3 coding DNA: TGTGCCACCGGGGATGGTGAGCAGTTCTTC.

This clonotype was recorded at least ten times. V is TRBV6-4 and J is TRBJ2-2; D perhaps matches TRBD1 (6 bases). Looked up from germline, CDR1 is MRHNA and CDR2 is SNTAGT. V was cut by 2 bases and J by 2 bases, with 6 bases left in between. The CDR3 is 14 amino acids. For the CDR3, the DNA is TGTGCCAGCAGTGACGGGACAAACACCGGGGAGCTGTTTTTT. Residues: CASSDGTNTGELFF.

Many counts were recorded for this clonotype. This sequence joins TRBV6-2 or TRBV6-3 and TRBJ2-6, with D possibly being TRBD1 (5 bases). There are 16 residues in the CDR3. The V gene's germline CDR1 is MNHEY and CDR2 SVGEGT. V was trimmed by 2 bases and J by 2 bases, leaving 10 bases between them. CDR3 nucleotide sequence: TGTGCCAGCAGTTACGCACAGGACCCTGGGGCCAACGTCCTGACTTTC. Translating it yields CASSYAQDPGANVLTF.

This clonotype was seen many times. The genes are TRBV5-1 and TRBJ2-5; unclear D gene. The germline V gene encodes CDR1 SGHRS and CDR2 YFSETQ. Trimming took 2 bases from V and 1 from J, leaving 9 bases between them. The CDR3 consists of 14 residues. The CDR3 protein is CASSFFGPQETQYF. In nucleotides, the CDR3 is TGCGCCAGCAGCTTTTTTGGACCCCAAGAGACCCAGTACTTC.

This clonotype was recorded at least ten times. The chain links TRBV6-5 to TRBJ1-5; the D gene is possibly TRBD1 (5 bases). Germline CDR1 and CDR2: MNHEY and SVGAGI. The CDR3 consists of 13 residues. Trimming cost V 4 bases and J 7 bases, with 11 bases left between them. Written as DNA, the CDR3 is TGTGCCAGCAGTTCCCAGGGTTACCAGCCCCAGCATTTT. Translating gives CASSSQGYQPQHF.

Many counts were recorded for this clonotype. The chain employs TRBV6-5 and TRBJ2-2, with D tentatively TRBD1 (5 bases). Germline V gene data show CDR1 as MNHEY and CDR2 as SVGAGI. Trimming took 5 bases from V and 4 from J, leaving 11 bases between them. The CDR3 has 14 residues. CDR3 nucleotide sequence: TGTGCCAGCAGTCAGCGACAGTTCACCGGGGAGCTGTTTTTT. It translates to CASSQRQFTGELFF.

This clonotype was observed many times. The CDR3 coding sequence is TGTGCCAGCAGCTCTAGCCGGGAGCAGTTCTTC. This translates into CASSSSREQFF. The V gene is TRBV7-2, the J gene TRBJ2-1, with D maybe TRBD2 (5 bases). CDR1 is SGHTA and CDR2 is FQGNSA in the germline V gene. Trimming cost V 4 bases and J 10 bases, with 8 bases left between them. The CDR3 is made up of 11 amino acids.